Each of the 20 T cell receptor beta chains below was sequenced from the same sample in a study of Ad26.COV2.S vaccination and SARS-CoV-2 variants. Repertoires were generated with immunoSEQ multiplex PCR, while TCRdb's copy carries only in-frame clones and drops some. The sample holds roughly 350,000 clones, 86% seen once. Sample treatment: 19 received Ad26.COV2.S at low or high dose, single or two shots; several received placebo; per-sample allocation not given. Samples came from day 63 after the first vaccine or placebo injection. The source was peripheral blood, collected in a trial of Ad26.COV2.S vaccine versus placebo. These receptors all come from a person aged 18-60 years who received the Ad26.COV2.S COVID-19 vaccine or a placebo.

V is TRBV6-5 and J is TRBJ1-1, with 7 bases that match TRBD1. The junction had 5 bases not matched to a gene; V was cut back by 0 bases and J by 7 bases. Germline V gene data show CDR1 as MNHEY and CDR2 as SVGAGI. The CDR3 contains 14 residues. The CDR3 sequence is CASSYSNRGGEAFF. The CDR3 DNA is TGTGCCAGCAGTTACTCAAACAGGGGTGGTGAAGCTTTCTTT.

The V gene is TRBV2, the J gene TRBJ1-5; tentative D call: TRBD1 (6 bases). CDR3 length: 14 residues. Germline-derived CDR1 and CDR2 are SNHLY and FYNNEI. The V end was cut by 3 bases, the J end by 7 bases, with 13 bases between. For the CDR3, the DNA is TGTGCCAGCAGTGAGGTGGGGGCATGGCAGCCCCAGCATTTT. Its protein product is CASSEVGAWQPQHF.

V gene TRBV9 combines with J gene TRBJ2-1, with TRBD2 matching over 9 bases. In germline, CDR1 is SGDLS, CDR2 YYNGEE. The CDR3 extends over 18 amino acids. Trimming removed 3 bases from V and 3 bases from J; junction bases left unmatched: 13. The CDR3 is CASSGGGSSGTIYNEQFF. The CDR3 DNA sequence: TGTGCCAGCAGCGGGGGTGGGTCTAGCGGGACAATCTACAATGAGCAGTTCTTC.

The J gene is TRBJ1-1, the V gene TRBV28, with D tentatively TRBD1 (5 bases). V lost 6 bases, J lost 0 bases, and 17 bases lay in between. This CDR3 comprises 16 residues. Germline lookup yields CDR1 MDHEN and CDR2 SYDVKM. The CDR3: CASRHQPGKVNTEAFF. As DNA, the CDR3 is TGTGCCAGCAGGCACCAACCAGGGAAGGTGAACACTGAAGCTTTCTTT.

The V and J genes are TRBV27 and TRBJ1-2, with D hard to call. V was pared by 0 bases and J by 7 bases, with 15 bases between. CDR1 is MNHEY and CDR2 is SMNVEV in the germline V gene (reference sequence). The length of the CDR3 is 15 residues. CDR3 in amino acids: CASSLSPQVAGGYTF. The CDR3 DNA is TGTGCCAGCAGTTTATCGCCGCAGGTAGCGGGTGGCTACACCTTC.

The V gene is TRBV14, the J gene TRBJ2-3, with 7 bases identical to TRBD2. This CDR3 spans 14 amino acids. Germline V gives CDR1 SGHDN, CDR2 FVKESK. V was clipped by 4 bases and J by 3 bases; unmatched bases: 4. The CDR3 DNA sequence: TGTGCCAGCAGCCGGGGAGGGGCGACAGATACGCAGTATTTT. This codes for CASSRGGATDTQYF.

The chain carries TRBV27 and TRBJ2-1, with D possibly matching TRBD1 (5 bases). The CDR3 totals 15 residues. Germline V gene data show CDR1 as MNHEY and CDR2 as SMNVEV (reference sequence). Trimming took off 6 bases at V and 8 bases at J, with 20 bases between the two ends. The CDR3 DNA is TGTGCCAGCAGCCGCTGGGGTAGGGGTTCAGATGAGCAGTTCTTC. Residues: CASSRWGRGSDEQFF.

The V call is TRBV24-1, the J call TRBJ1-2; D unclear. The V gene's germline CDR1 is KGHDR and CDR2 SFDVKD. CDR3 length equals 14 residues. The ends were cut back, 4 bases at V and 4 bases at J, with 12 bases in the middle. The CDR3 DNA reads TGTGCCACCAGTGAAGGCGACATCCTCTATGGCTACACCTTC. This gives the protein CATSEGDILYGYTF.

The J gene is TRBJ2-5, the V gene TRBV4-1, with 7 bases aligning to TRBD2. The CDR3 runs to 15 residues. Trimming cost V 5 bases and J 2 bases; bases outside gene matches: 8. The germline gives CDR1 MGHRA, CDR2 YSYEKL. The CDR3 spells CASSSHGAGQETQYF. The CDR3 bases are TGCGCCAGCAGCTCTCACGGAGCGGGGCAAGAGACCCAGTACTTC.

The chain combines TRBV2 with TRBJ2-3; D is undetermined. From germline, CDR1 is SNHLY and CDR2 FYNNEI. The CDR3 runs 13 residues. V dropped 4 bases and J dropped 0 bases, with 5 bases sitting between them. This CDR3 is CASSVRSTDTQYF. CDR3 coding DNA: TGTGCCAGCAGTGTCAGGAGCACAGATACGCAGTATTTT.

V usage is TRBV4-1 and J usage is TRBJ1-1; 8 bases map to TRBD1. The CDR3 spans 12 residues. J was trimmed by 11 bases and V by 2 bases; bases with no gene match: 4. The germline V gene encodes CDR1 MGHRA and CDR2 YSYEKL. The CDR3 protein is CASSQSRDRAFF. The CDR3 DNA reads as TGCGCCAGCAGCCAAAGCCGGGACAGGGCTTTCTTT.

The chain carries TRBV7-3 and TRBJ2-7; 11 nucleotides agree with TRBD2. Losses at the gene ends were 8 bases for V and 2 bases for J; bases not matched to a gene: 2. The length of the CDR3 is 13 residues. CDR1 and CDR2 (germline): SGHTA, FQGTGA. CDR3 sequence: CASSLAGAYEQYF. The CDR3 DNA reads as TGTGCCAGCTCACTAGCGGGGGCCTACGAGCAGTACTTC.

V is TRBV27 and J is TRBJ2-3, with 10 bases matching TRBD2. There are 15 residues in the CDR3. Germline-derived CDR1 and CDR2 are MNHEY and SMNVEV (reference sequence). Trimming took 6 bases from V and 5 from J; bases not matched to a gene: 8. CDR3 nucleotide sequence: TGTGCCAGCAGAGTGCTAGCGGGAGAAGGAGATACGCAGTATTTT. Translating gives CASRVLAGEGDTQYF.

The chain combines TRBV6-1 with TRBJ2-7; no firm D call. The CDR3 consists of 15 residues. V was trimmed by 0 bases and J by 4 bases, leaving 13 bases between them. Germline values: CDR1 MNHNS, CDR2 SASEGT. Here the CDR3 reads CASSEAPGIVYEQYF. The CDR3 bases are TGTGCCAGCAGTGAAGCCCCTGGGATCGTTTACGAGCAGTACTTC.

J is TRBJ2-3 and V is TRBV28; D unclear. The CDR3 runs 13 residues. V was pared by 6 bases and J by 2 bases, with 9 bases between. Germline V gene data show CDR1 as MDHEN and CDR2 as SYDVKM. The CDR3 spells CASRPPLTDTQYF. The CDR3 DNA reads TGTGCCAGCAGACCCCCCCTCACAGATACGCAGTATTTT.

This rearrangement joins TRBV19 to TRBJ2-3, with 9 bases fitting TRBD1. Unmatched junction bases numbered 3, after V lost 1 base and J lost 4 bases. Germline V gene sequence: CDR1 LNHDA, CDR2 SQIVND (reference sequence). The CDR3 extends over 15 amino acids. The CDR3 loop reads CASSIGTGEADTQYF. The CDR3 DNA reads TGTGCCAGTAGTATAGGGACAGGGGAAGCAGATACGCAGTATTTT.

This rearrangement joins TRBV18 to TRBJ2-7, with 7 bases matching TRBD2. V trimming: 3 bases; J trimming: 3 bases; junction bases outside the gene matches: 2. CDR1 and CDR2 from the germline V gene are KGHSH and LQKENI. The CDR3 consists of 13 residues. The CDR3 DNA sequence: TGTGCCAGCTCACCGGGGGGGGTCTACGAGCAGTACTTC. Its translation is CASSPGGVYEQYF.

This chain uses TRBV7-9 with TRBJ1-4; the D is unclear. Deletions cut 2 bases from V and 4 bases from J, with 11 bases between. The CDR3 covers 15 residues. Germline V lookup: CDR1 SEHNR, CDR2 FQNEAQ (reference sequence). The CDR3 DNA sequence: TGTGCCAGCAGCTTAAGACCAGCCAGTAATGAAAAACTGTTTTTT. Its translation is CASSLRPASNEKLFF.

The rearrangement uses TRBV28 and TRBJ1-1; D gene ambiguous. From germline, CDR1 is MDHEN and CDR2 SYDVKM. The CDR3 length is 8 residues. The CDR3 DNA sequence: TGTAAGAACACTGAAGCTTTCTTT. Its protein is CKNTEAFF.

This chain connects TRBV19 to TRBJ1-4, with no clear D. This CDR3 has 16 amino acids. V was pared by 8 bases and J by 0 bases, with 16 bases between. Germline assignment: CDR1 LNHDA and CDR2 SQIVND (reference sequence). In nucleotides, the CDR3 is TGTGCCAGTCGAACCAGAAGGGAAGCAACTAATGAAAAACTGTTTTTT. Protein sequence: CASRTRREATNEKLFF. Combining the CDR3 with reference TRBV19 and TRBJ1-4 gives the whole variable domain DGGITQSPKYLFRKEGQNVTLSCEQNLNHDAMYWYRQDPGQGLRLIYYSQIVNDFQKGDIAEGYSVSREKKESFPLTVTSAQKNPTAFYLCASRTRREATNEKLFFGSGTQLSVL.